These T cell receptor beta chains were read from a single sample in a study of blood T cell repertoires in COVID-19. Produced via immunoSEQ multiplex PCR; TCRdb's table is partial and in-frame only. Among about 350,000 clones listed, 87% were seen once. Sequenced: PBMCs or T cells enriched from blood (not recorded which). These receptors were obtained from a woman aged 25 to 45 who had recovered from COVID-19. Each CDR3 is given with its conserved first and last residue. A D gene is named only where the DNA matches it firmly. Size is stated for part of the rows, as once, few or many counts, or as a class when the clone is expanded.

j_call v_call d_call clone_size cdr3_aa cdr3_nt
TRBJ2-7 TRBV5-4 TRBD2 few CASSLDGGGSYEQYF TGTGCCAGCAGCTTGGACGGCGGGGGCTCCTACGAGCAGTACTTC
TRBJ1-2 TRBV9 . . CASSVVTATRGYTF TGTGCCAGCAGCGTAGTGACCGCAACGAGGGGCTACACCTTC
TRBJ2-5 TRBV19 TRBD1 . CASSSRDRQETQYF TGTGCCAGTAGTAGTCGGGACAGACAAGAGACCCAGTACTTC
TRBJ2-1 TRBV5-1 TRBD2 . CASSRTSGGFDEQFF TGCGCCAGCAGCAGAACTAGCGGGGGGTTCGATGAGCAGTTCTTC
TRBJ1-1 TRBV12-3/TRBV12-4 . . CASSRAGTEAFF TGTGCCAGCAGCAGGGCTGGGACTGAAGCTTTCTTT
TRBJ2-3 TRBV10-2 . once CASAGTTDTQYF TGCGCCAGCGCGGGGACCACAGATACGCAGTATTTT
TRBJ1-4 TRBV5-1 . . CASSALGVSATNEKLFF TGCGCCAGCAGCGCGCTAGGGGTTTCCGCAACTAATGAAAAACTGTTTTTT
TRBJ2-7 TRBV15 TRBD2 few CAIRTSGSYEQYF TGTGCCATTCGGACTAGCGGGAGCTACGAGCAGTACTTC
TRBJ1-1 TRBV6-5 . once CASSYGGGRTEAFF TGTGCCAGCAGTTACGGAGGAGGAAGGACTGAAGCTTTCTTT
TRBJ2-5 TRBV18 . . CASSPGQPRETQYF TGTGCCAGCTCACCAGGACAGCCCCGTGAGACCCAGTACTTC
TRBJ2-1 TRBV11-2 TRBD1 . CASSTRQGRGNYNEQFF TGTGCCAGCAGCACCAGACAGGGGCGCGGGAACTACAATGAGCAGTTCTTC
TRBJ1-4 TRBV27 . . CASSITGFPNEKLFF TGTGCCAGCAGTATTACAGGGTTCCCTAATGAAAAACTGTTTTTT
TRBJ1-1 TRBV10-3 . . CAISESGVGTEAFF TGTGCCATCAGTGAGAGCGGAGTAGGGACTGAAGCTTTCTTT
TRBJ1-1 TRBV5-4 . . CASSSLVAGNTEAFF TGTGCCAGCAGCTCCCTTGTGGCTGGGAACACTGAAGCTTTCTTT
TRBJ2-1 TRBV7-3 . . CASSSGTTYNEQFF TGTGCCAGCAGCTCCGGGACAACCTACAATGAGCAGTTCTTC
TRBJ2-1 TRBV7-8 TRBD1 . CASRRRQGWVNEQFF TGTGCCAGCAGAAGGAGACAGGGATGGGTCAATGAGCAGTTCTTC
TRBJ2-1 TRBV6-2/TRBV6-3 . few CASSYSAPGNEQFF TGTGCCAGCAGTTACTCTGCTCCAGGCAATGAGCAGTTCTTC
TRBJ2-2 TRBV30 TRBD2 . CASGVVFGELFF TGTGCCAGCGGGGTCGTGTTCGGGGAGCTGTTTTTT
TRBJ2-2 TRBV3-1/TRBV3-2 TRBD2 . CASSHPPGLAGANTGELFF TGTGCCAGCAGCCACCCTCCGGGACTAGCGGGCGCGAACACCGGGGAGCTGTTTTTT
TRBJ2-1 TRBV30 . . CAWNRASASYNEQFF TGTGCCTGGAACCGTGCTAGCGCCAGCTACAATGAGCAGTTCTTC
TRBJ2-3 TRBV6-1 TRBD1 . CASSETAGDRGTDTQYF TGTGCCAGCAGTGAAACCGCCGGTGACAGGGGGACAGATACGCAGTATTTT
TRBJ1-1 TRBV5-1 . . CASAAGGNTEAFF TGCGCCAGCGCCGCCGGTGGGAACACTGAAGCTTTCTTT
TRBJ2-1 TRBV6-4 TRBD2 . CASRTSGDSYNEQFF TGTGCCAGCCGGACTAGCGGGGATTCCTACAATGAGCAGTTCTTC